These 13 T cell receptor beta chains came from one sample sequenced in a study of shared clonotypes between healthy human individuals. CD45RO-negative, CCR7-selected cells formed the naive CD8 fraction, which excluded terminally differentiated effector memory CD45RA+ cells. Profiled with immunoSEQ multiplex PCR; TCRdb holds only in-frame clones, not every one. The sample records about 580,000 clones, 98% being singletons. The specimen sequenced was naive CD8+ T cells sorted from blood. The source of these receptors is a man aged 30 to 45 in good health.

The CDR3 region is CASSTGGYEQYF. Written as DNA, the CDR3 is TGTGCCAGTAGTACAGGGGGCTACGAGCAGTACTTC. The V call is TRBV19, the J call TRBJ2-7; 7 bases fit TRBD1. With V trimmed by 4 bases and J by 3 bases, 0 bases remained unmatched. This CDR3 comprises 12 residues. The germline CDR1 and CDR2 sequences are LNHDA and SQIVND (reference sequence).

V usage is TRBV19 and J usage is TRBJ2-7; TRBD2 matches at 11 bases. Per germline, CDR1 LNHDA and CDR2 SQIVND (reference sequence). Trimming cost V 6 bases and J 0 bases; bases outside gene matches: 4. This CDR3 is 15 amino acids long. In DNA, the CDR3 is TGTGCCAGTAGCGCCGGGACTAGCGGCTCCTACGAGCAGTACTTC. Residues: CASSAGTSGSYEQYF.

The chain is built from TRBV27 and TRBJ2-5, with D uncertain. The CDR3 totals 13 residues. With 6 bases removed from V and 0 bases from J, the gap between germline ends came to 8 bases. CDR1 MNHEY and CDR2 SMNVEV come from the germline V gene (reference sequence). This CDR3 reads CASSSEYQETQYF. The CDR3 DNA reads TGTGCCAGCAGCTCCGAGTACCAAGAGACCCAGTACTTC.

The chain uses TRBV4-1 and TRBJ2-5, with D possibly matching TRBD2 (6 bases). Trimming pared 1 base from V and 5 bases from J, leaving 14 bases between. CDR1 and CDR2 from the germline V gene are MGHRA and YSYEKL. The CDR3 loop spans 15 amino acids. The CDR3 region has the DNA TGCGCCAGCAGCCAAGGTTGGGGAGGCCGGGAGACCCAGTACTTC. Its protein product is CASSQGWGGRETQYF.

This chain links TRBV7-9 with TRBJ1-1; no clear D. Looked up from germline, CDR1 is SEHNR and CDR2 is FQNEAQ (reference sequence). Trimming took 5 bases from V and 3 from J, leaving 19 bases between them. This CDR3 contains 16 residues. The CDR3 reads CASSPPLAPSDTEAFF. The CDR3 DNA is TGTGCCAGCAGCCCCCCGTTAGCCCCTTCGGACACTGAAGCTTTCTTT.

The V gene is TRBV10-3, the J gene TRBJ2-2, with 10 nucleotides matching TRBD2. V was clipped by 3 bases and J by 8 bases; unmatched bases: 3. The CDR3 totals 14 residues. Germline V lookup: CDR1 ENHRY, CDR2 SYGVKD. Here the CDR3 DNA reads TGTGCCATCAGTGAAGCGGGAGGGCGGGGGGAGCTGTTTTTT. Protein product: CAISEAGGRGELFF.

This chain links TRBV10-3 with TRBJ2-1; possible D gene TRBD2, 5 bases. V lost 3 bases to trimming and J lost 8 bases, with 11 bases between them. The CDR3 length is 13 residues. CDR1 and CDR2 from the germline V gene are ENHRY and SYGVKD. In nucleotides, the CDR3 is TGTGCCATCAGTGAAACTAGTTATGATGAGCAGTTCTTC. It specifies CAISETSYDEQFF.

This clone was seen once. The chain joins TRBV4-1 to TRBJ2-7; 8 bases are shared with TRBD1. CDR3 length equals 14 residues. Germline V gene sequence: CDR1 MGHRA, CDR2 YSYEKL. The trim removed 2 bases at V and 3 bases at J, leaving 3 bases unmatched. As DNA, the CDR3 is TGCGCCAGCAGCCAATTAACAGGGGGCTACGAGCAGTACTTC. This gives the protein CASSQLTGGYEQYF.

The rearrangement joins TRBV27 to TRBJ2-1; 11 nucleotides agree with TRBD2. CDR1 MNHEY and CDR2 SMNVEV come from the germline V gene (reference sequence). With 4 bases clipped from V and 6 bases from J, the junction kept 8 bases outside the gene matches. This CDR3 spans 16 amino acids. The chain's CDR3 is CASSSNSGRAFNEQFF. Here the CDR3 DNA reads TGTGCCAGCAGTTCGAATAGCGGGAGGGCCTTCAATGAGCAGTTCTTC.

The CDR3: CSPRLAGVYNEQFF. For the CDR3, the DNA is TGCAGCCCGCGACTAGCGGGAGTATACAATGAGCAGTTCTTC. The V and J genes are TRBV29-1 and TRBJ2-1, with 12 bases identical to TRBD2. Trimming removed 8 bases from V and 4 bases from J; junction bases left unmatched: 6. The CDR3 has 14 amino acids. CDR1 is SQVTM, CDR2 ANQGSEA, per germline.

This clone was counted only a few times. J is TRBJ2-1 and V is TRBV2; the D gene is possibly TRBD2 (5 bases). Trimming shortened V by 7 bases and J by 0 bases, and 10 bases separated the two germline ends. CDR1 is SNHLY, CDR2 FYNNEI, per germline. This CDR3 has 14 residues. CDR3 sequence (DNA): TGTGCCAGCAAATGGGAGAGCTCCTACAATGAGCAGTTCTTC. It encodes CASKWESSYNEQFF.

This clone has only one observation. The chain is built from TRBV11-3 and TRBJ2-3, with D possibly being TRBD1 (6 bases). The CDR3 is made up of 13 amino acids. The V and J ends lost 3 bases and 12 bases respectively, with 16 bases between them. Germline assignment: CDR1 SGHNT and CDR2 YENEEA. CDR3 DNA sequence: TGTGCCAGCAGCTTCAGTACGGACAGCTTACAGTATTTT. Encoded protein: CASSFSTDSLQYF.

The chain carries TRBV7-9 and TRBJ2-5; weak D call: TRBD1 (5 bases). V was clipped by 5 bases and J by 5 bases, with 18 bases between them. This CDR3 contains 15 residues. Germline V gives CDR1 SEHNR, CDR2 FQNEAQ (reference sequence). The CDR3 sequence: CASSTLNRFHETQYF. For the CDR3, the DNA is TGTGCCAGCAGCACACTGAACAGGTTCCATGAGACCCAGTACTTC.